These 11 T cell receptor beta chains were all obtained from the same sample, sequenced in a study of blood T cell repertoires in COVID-19. Assay used: immunoSEQ multiplex PCR; TCRdb lists only in-frame clones, some missing. This table has 55,000 to 75,000 clones, approximately 78% appearing once. Sequencing used peripheral blood. These receptors all come from a human donor in a cohort sampled during active COVID-19.

The V call is TRBV5-1, the J call TRBJ2-1, with D possibly matching TRBD1 (6 bases). The CDR3 consists of 14 residues. Germline-derived CDR1 and CDR2 are SGHRS and YFSETQ. V lost 0 bases, J lost 8 bases, and 12 bases lay in between. CDR3 in amino acids: CASSLEPGADEQFF. The CDR3 nucleotides read TGCGCCAGCAGCTTGGAGCCAGGGGCGGATGAGCAGTTCTTC. The variable domain in full, completed from reference TRBV5-1 and TRBJ2-1, reads KAGVTQTPRYLIKTRGQQVTLSCSPISGHRSVSWYQQTPGQGLQFLFEYFSETQRNKGNFPGRFSGRQFSNSRSEMNVSTLELGDSALYLCASSLEPGADEQFFGPGTRLTVL.

The CDR3 DNA reads as TGTGCCAGCAGTGAATCTAGATCGATCGAGCAGTACTTC. Amino acid sequence: CASSESRSIEQYF. The chain employs TRBV6-1 and TRBJ2-7; no clear D. CDR1 MNHNS and CDR2 SASEGT come from the germline V gene. V shed 2 bases and J shed 6 bases, with 11 bases lying between them. This CDR3 has 13 residues.

This chain uses TRBV5-1 with TRBJ2-1, with D tentatively TRBD1 (5 bases). Germline V CDR1 and CDR2: SGHRS, YFSETQ. This CDR3 spans 12 amino acids. The germline V and J ends were trimmed by 2 bases and 10 bases, with 10 bases remaining between them. CDR3 DNA: TGCGCCAGCAGCTTAAGTGGGGCCGAGCAGTTCTTC. Translating it yields CASSLSGAEQFF. Looking up the rest from reference TRBV5-1 and TRBJ2-1 gives the full variable domain: KAGVTQTPRYLIKTRGQQVTLSCSPISGHRSVSWYQQTPGQGLQFLFEYFSETQRNKGNFPGRFSGRQFSNSRSEMNVSTLELGDSALYLCASSLSGAEQFFGPGTRLTVL.

The chain combines TRBV19 with TRBJ2-1; 7 nucleotides align to TRBD1. The CDR3 is 13 amino acids. Germline CDR1 reads LNHDA; CDR2 reads SQIVND (reference sequence). The trim removed 10 bases at V and 2 bases at J, leaving 5 bases unmatched. DNA for the CDR3: TGTGCCACGGCGACAGGGACCTACAATGAGCAGTTCTTC. Translating it yields CATATGTYNEQFF.

A few counts support this clone. The rearrangement links TRBV7-8 to TRBJ1-1; no definite D call. This CDR3 contains 14 residues. CDR1 and CDR2 (germline): SGHVS, FQNEAQ. Trimming shortened V by 1 base and J by 6 bases, and 12 bases separated the two germline ends. The CDR3 DNA follows: TGTGCCAGCAGCTTAGTACCACAGCAGGCTGAAGCTTTCTTT. This sequence encodes CASSLVPQQAEAFF. The full variable domain, in which reference TRBV7-8 and TRBJ1-1 provide the parts outside the CDR3, is GAGVSQSPRYKVAKRGQDVALRCDPISGHVSLFWYQQALGQGPEFLTYFQNEAQLDKSGLPSDRFFAERPEGSVSTLKIQRTQQEDSAVYLCASSLVPQQAEAFFGQGTRLTVV.

The rearrangement uses TRBV7-8 and TRBJ2-7; D possibly corresponds to TRBD1 (6 bases). This CDR3 is built from 15 residues. CDR1 and CDR2 (germline): SGHVS, FQNEAQ. Trimming left V 4 bases short and J 2 bases short, with 15 bases between. The CDR3 is CASSSQGYGPYEQYF. In nucleotides, the CDR3 is TGTGCCAGCAGCTCACAGGGATACGGTCCCTACGAGCAGTACTTC. Full variable domain (outside the CDR3, taken from reference TRBV7-8 and TRBJ2-7): GAGVSQSPRYKVAKRGQDVALRCDPISGHVSLFWYQQALGQGPEFLTYFQNEAQLDKSGLPSDRFFAERPEGSVSTLKIQRTQQEDSAVYLCASSSQGYGPYEQYFGPGTRLTVT.

This chain links TRBV28 with TRBJ2-1; D is perhaps TRBD2 (5 bases). Germline-derived CDR1 and CDR2 are MDHEN and SYDVKM. This CDR3 has 14 amino acids. Trimming left V 7 bases short and J 7 bases short, with 17 bases between. The CDR3 loop is CASNGLGGLNEQFF. The CDR3 coding sequence is TGTGCCAGCAATGGCCTCGGCGGGCTGAATGAGCAGTTCTTC. Supplemented by reference TRBV28 and TRBJ2-1, the full variable domain reads DVKVTQSSRYLVKRTGEKVFLECVQDMDHENMFWYRQDPGLGLRLIYFSYDVKMKEKGDIPEGYSVSREKKERFSLILESASTNQTSMYLCASNGLGGLNEQFFGPGTRLTVL.

The gene calls are TRBV27 and TRBJ2-5; maybe TRBD2 (5 bases). The germline gives CDR1 MNHEY, CDR2 SMNVEV (reference sequence). Deletions cut 5 bases from V and 5 bases from J, with 18 bases between. This CDR3 contains 15 residues. The CDR3 reads CASSPIGGGLETQYF. The CDR3 DNA sequence: TGTGCCAGCAGTCCAATAGGTGGAGGTCTGGAGACCCAGTACTTC.

The count of this clone is one. This chain links TRBV5-5 with TRBJ2-7, with 7 bases identical to TRBD2. Germline CDR1 and CDR2: SGHKS and YYEKEE (reference sequence). The CDR3 totals 14 residues. V dropped 5 bases and J dropped 2; count of bases not matched to a gene: 7. CDR3 nucleotide sequence: TGTGCCAGCAGTAATAGGGACTACACCTACGAGCAGTACTTC. Residues: CASSNRDYTYEQYF.

The sample holds many counts of this clone. The V gene is TRBV27, the J gene TRBJ1-5; D unclear. This CDR3 region has 13 residues. The V end was cut by 6 bases, the J end by 2 bases, with 8 bases between. Looked up from germline, CDR1 is MNHEY and CDR2 is SMNVEV (reference sequence). The CDR3 loop reads CASSHGGNQPQHF. As DNA, the CDR3 is TGTGCCAGCAGCCACGGAGGCAATCAGCCCCAGCATTTT.

The chain uses TRBV5-4 and TRBJ2-5, with 7 nucleotides matching TRBD2. With V trimmed by 0 bases and J by 4 bases, 9 bases remained unmatched. The CDR3 covers 16 residues. Germline CDR1 reads SGHNT; CDR2 reads YYREEE (reference sequence). CDR3 coding DNA: TGTGCCAGCAGCTTGGATGCGGGAGACCTGCGAGAGACCCAGTACTTC. Amino acids: CASSLDAGDLRETQYF.